The source of this T cell receptor (beta chain) is a study of CD8 T cells in ankylosing spondylitis. Overall study results and limits: Previously reported in reactive arthritis synovial fluid and blood were some of the motif variants. Peripheral blood samples showed relatively rare disease-linked clones, and these clones were CD8+. Matched ankylosing spondylitis synovial fluid reportedly showed significant enrichment of disease-linked clones. In ankylosing spondylitis blood, a motif of eight highly homologous TCR beta variants appeared characteristic.

About this clonotype itself: The antigen is unknown.

The germline CDR1 and CDR2 sequences are MGHDK and SYGVNS. Trimming left V 3 bases short and J 2 bases short, with 8 bases between. The CDR3 consists of 13 residues. Researchers built TCR beta libraries using quantitative 5'-RACE with molecular barcodes. TCRdb itself ran the 5' RACE reads through MiXCR, one entry per CDR3 protein. The data contain a few hundred thousand distinct CDR3 sequences, about 20% of them seen just once; the ten biggest clones take up about 16%. The genes are TRBV25-1 and TRBJ2-7; D uncertain. This sequence originates from a male donor with ankylosing spondylitis. Specimen: blood, either unsorted or a sorted T cell fraction (not recorded which). DNA for the CDR3: TGTGCCAGCAGTGATTGGGCCCCCTACGAGCAGTACTTC. Translated: CASSDWAPYEQYF.